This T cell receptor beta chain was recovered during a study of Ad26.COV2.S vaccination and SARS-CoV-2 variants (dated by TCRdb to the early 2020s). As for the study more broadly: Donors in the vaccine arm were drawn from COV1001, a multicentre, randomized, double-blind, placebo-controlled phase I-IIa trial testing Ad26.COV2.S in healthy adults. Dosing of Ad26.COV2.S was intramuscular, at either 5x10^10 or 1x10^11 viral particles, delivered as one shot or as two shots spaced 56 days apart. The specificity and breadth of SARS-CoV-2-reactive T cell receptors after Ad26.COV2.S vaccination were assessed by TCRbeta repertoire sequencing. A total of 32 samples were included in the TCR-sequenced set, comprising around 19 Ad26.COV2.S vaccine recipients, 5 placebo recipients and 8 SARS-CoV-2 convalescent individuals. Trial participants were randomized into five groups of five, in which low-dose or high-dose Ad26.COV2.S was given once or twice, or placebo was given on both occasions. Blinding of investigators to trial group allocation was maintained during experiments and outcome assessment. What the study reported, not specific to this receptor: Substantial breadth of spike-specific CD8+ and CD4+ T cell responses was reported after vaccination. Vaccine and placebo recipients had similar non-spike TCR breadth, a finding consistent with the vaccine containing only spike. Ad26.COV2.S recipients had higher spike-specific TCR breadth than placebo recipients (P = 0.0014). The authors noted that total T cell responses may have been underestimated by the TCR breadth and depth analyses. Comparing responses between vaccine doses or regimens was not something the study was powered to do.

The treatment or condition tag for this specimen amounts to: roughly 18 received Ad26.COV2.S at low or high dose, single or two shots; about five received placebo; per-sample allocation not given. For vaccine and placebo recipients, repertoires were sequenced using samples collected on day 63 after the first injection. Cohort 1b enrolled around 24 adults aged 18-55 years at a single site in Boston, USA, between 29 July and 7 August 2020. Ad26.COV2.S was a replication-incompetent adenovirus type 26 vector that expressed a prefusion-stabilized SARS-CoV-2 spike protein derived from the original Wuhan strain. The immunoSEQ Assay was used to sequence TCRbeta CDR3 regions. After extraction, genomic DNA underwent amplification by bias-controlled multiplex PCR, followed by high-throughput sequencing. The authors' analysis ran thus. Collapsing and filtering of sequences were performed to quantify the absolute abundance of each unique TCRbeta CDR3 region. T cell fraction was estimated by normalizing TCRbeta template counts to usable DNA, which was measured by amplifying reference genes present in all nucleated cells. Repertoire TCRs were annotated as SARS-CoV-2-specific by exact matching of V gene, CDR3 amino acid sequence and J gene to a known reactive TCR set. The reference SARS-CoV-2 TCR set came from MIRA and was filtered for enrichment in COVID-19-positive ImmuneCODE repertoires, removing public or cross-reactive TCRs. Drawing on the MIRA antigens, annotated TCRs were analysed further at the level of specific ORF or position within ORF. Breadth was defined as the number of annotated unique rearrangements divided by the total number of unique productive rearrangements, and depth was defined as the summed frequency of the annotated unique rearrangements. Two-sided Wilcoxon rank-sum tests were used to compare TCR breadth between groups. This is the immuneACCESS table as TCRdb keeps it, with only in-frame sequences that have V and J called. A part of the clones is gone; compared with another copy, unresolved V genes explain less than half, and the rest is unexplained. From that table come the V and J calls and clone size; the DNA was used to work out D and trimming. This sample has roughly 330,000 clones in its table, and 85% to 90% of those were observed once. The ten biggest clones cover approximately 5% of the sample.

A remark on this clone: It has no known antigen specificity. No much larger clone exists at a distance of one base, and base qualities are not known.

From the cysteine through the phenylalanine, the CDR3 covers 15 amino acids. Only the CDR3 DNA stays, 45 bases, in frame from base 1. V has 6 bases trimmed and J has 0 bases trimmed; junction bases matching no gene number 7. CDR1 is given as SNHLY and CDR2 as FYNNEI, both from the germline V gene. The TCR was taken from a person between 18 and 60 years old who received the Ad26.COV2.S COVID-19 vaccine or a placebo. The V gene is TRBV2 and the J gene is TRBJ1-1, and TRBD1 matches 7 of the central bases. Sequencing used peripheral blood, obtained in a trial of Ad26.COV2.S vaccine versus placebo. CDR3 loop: CASRDPTGVNTEAFF. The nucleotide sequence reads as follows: TGTGCCAGCAGAGATCCTACAGGGGTGAACACTGAAGCTTTCTTT.